The 23 T cell receptor beta chains presented below share a single source sample, sequenced in a study of PD-1 and CTLA-4 blockade in melanoma. Sequenced by immunoSEQ multiplex PCR; TCRdb stores in-frame clones only, minus some. Of 15,000 to 20,000 clones listed, 65% to 75% are singletons. Sequencing used CD8+ T cells from peripheral blood, obtained before anti-PD-1 treatment. The receptors here all came from a human donor with melanoma.

The chain combines TRBV5-8 with TRBJ2-7, with D perhaps TRBD1 (5 bases). Trimming shortened V by 0 bases and J by 3 bases, and 13 bases separated the two germline ends. CDR3 length: 15 amino acids. Germline CDR1 SGHTS, CDR2 YDEGEE. The CDR3: CASSLEGRRLYEQYF. The DNA of the CDR3 is TGTGCCAGCAGCTTGGAGGGGCGCAGGCTCTACGAGCAGTACTTC.

The chain couples TRBV2 to TRBJ1-3; D is uncertain. With 2 bases removed from V and 0 bases from J, the gap between germline ends came to 8 bases. This CDR3 contains 15 residues. CDR1 and CDR2 (germline): SNHLY, FYNNEI. The CDR3 loop reads CASSETEVSGNTIYF. In nucleotides, the CDR3 is TGTGCCAGCAGTGAAACCGAAGTCTCTGGAAACACCATATATTTT.

J is TRBJ1-5 and V is TRBV27; no firm D call. Germline CDR1 MNHEY, CDR2 SMNVEV (reference sequence). The CDR3 runs to 14 residues. Trimming took 2 bases from V and 8 from J, leaving 13 bases between them. CDR3 protein: CASSLGIGLEPQHF. CDR3 DNA: TGTGCCAGCAGTTTAGGTATAGGGTTGGAGCCCCAGCATTTT.

The chain links TRBV5-1 to TRBJ1-6, with 7 bases matching TRBD1. The ends lost 2 bases at V and 5 bases at J; junction bases unmatched: 4. CDR3 length: 15 residues. Germline CDR1 and CDR2: SGHRS and YFSETQ. CDR3 bases: TGCGCCAGCAGCTTCCGGGACAGCGATAATTCACCCCTCCACTTT. Its translation is CASSFRDSDNSPLHF.

This chain connects TRBV27 to TRBJ2-2, with D uncertain. CDR3 size: 15 residues. V gave up 5 bases and J gave up 5 bases, with 15 bases separating them. Per germline, CDR1 MNHEY and CDR2 SMNVEV (reference sequence). The CDR3 region has the DNA TGTGCCAGCAGTCCACGGACCCGGCGGACCGGGGAGCTGTTTTTT. Translated: CASSPRTRRTGELFF.

The V and J genes are TRBV6-5 and TRBJ2-7; D remains unclear. V lost 3 bases and J 2 bases, leaving 8 bases between the germline ends. The CDR3 contains 13 residues. CDR1 and CDR2 (germline): MNHEY, SVGAGI. CDR3 in amino acids: CASSYRRPYEQYF. In nucleotides, the CDR3 is TGTGCCAGCAGTTATCGGCGCCCCTACGAGCAGTACTTC.

In this sample, this clone turned up a few times. This CDR3 reads CASKDLGGTEAFF. CDR3 DNA sequence: TGTGCCAGCAAAGACCTGGGGGGCACTGAAGCTTTCTTT. The chain has TRBV19 and TRBJ1-1, with D possibly TRBD1 on 5 matching bases. Germline lookup yields CDR1 LNHDA and CDR2 SQIVND (reference sequence). Trimming took off 9 bases at V and 4 bases at J, with 15 bases between the two ends. This CDR3 comprises 13 residues.

The chain is built from TRBV3-1 (or the pseudogene TRBV3-2) and TRBJ1-2; D gene unclear. CDR3 size: 14 residues. Germline lookup yields CDR1 LGHDT and CDR2 YNNKEL (reference sequence). The germline V and J ends were trimmed by 0 bases and 4 bases, with 9 bases remaining between them. Written as DNA, the CDR3 is TGTGCCAGCAGCCAAGAGTTGGCAGGCTATGGCTACACCTTC. Its translation: CASSQELAGYGYTF.

This chain joins TRBV27 and TRBJ1-1; TRBD1 matches 7 bases. This CDR3 contains 14 residues. J lost 0 bases, V lost 6 bases, and 4 bases had no gene match. Germline CDR1 reads MNHEY; CDR2 reads SMNVEV (reference sequence). CDR3 DNA sequence: TGTGCCAGCAGACGACAGGGCATGAACACTGAAGCTTTCTTT. It is translated as CASRRQGMNTEAFF.

The rearrangement uses TRBV11-2 and TRBJ2-3; 7 bases are shared with TRBD2. This CDR3 comprises 15 residues. Trimming removed 5 bases from V and 1 base from J; junction bases left unmatched: 6. Germline V lookup: CDR1 SGHAT, CDR2 FQNNGV. CDR3 sequence: CASSPRGGGTDTQYF. DNA for the CDR3: TGTGCCAGCAGCCCGCGCGGGGGTGGCACAGATACGCAGTATTTT. Drawing the rest from reference TRBV11-2 and TRBJ2-3, the complete variable domain is EAGVAQSPRYKIIEKRQSVAFWCNPISGHATLYWYQQILGQGPKLLIQFQNNGVVDDSQLPKDRFSAERLKGVDSTLKIQPAKLEDSAVYLCASSPRGGGTDTQYFGPGTRLTVL.

The chain links TRBV28 to TRBJ2-7, with D possibly TRBD2 on 6 matching bases. The CDR3 is 13 residues long. Between the trimmed V and J ends, which lost 2 bases and 3 bases, there was a span of 8 bases. CDR1 MDHEN and CDR2 SYDVKM come from the germline V gene. DNA of the CDR3: TGTGCCAGCAGTTTACCGGGGGACTACGAGCAGTACTTC. It specifies CASSLPGDYEQYF.

V is TRBV27 and J is TRBJ2-7; D is ambiguous. Trimming left V 0 bases short and J 2 bases short, with 5 bases between. Germline loops: CDR1 MNHEY, CDR2 SMNVEV (reference sequence). The CDR3 is made up of 13 amino acids. Here the CDR3 DNA reads TGTGCCAGCAGTTTATCGAACACCTACGAGCAGTACTTC. Encoded protein: CASSLSNTYEQYF.

This clone was counted a few times. The chain has TRBV13 and TRBJ2-2; a weak D match, TRBD1 (7 bases). The ends were cut back, 4 bases at V and 4 bases at J, with 19 bases in the middle. The CDR3 covers 17 residues. Looked up from germline, CDR1 is PRHDT and CDR2 is FYEKMQ (reference sequence). CDR3 bases: TGTGCCAGCAGCTCGTTCAGAGTTCAGGGGGGCACCGGGGAGCTGTTTTTT. Protein product: CASSSFRVQGGTGELFF.

The chain links TRBV5-5 to TRBJ1-4; no definite D call. Trimming shortened V by 1 base and J by 8 bases, and 18 bases separated the two germline ends. Germline lookup yields CDR1 SGHKS and CDR2 YYEKEE (reference sequence). This CDR3 region has 16 residues. The CDR3 DNA follows: TGTGCCAGCAGCTTGAGGAAAACCACCCTCGTCGAAAAACTGTTTTTT. Translating it yields CASSLRKTTLVEKLFF. The complete variable domain, with remaining parts taken from reference TRBV5-5 and TRBJ1-4, reads DAGVTQSPTHLIKTRGQQVTLRCSPISGHKSVSWYQQVLGQGPQFIFQYYEKEERGRGNFPDRFSARQFPNYSSELNVNALLLGDSALYLCASSLRKTTLVEKLFFGSGTQLSVL.

This clone turned up a few times. The sample has other DNA sequences that encode this CDR3 too. The chain links TRBV12-3 or TRBV12-4 to TRBJ1-2; unclear D gene. V was cut by 3 bases and J by 4 bases, with 9 bases left in between. This CDR3 has 13 amino acids. CDR3 protein: CASSFWGGYGYTF. CDR3 DNA sequence: TGTGCCAGCAGTTTCTGGGGAGGCTATGGCTACACCTTC.

This sequence joins TRBV12-3 or TRBV12-4 and TRBJ2-5; D uncertain. The CDR3 has 13 residues. Trimming cost V 1 base and J 2 bases, with 5 bases left between them. CDR3 in DNA: TGTGCCAGCAGTTTAGACATTCAAGAGACCCAGTACTTC. It specifies CASSLDIQETQYF.

The chain couples TRBV14 to TRBJ1-1, with D perhaps TRBD1 (5 bases). Germline CDR1 is SGHDN and CDR2 is FVKESK. CDR3 size: 15 residues. Trimming removed 1 base from V and 5 bases from J, with 14 bases in between. CDR3 in DNA: TGTGCCAGCAGCCAAGTTTGGGGCCTAAGGACTGAAGCTTTCTTT. Translation: CASSQVWGLRTEAFF.

This chain uses TRBV1 with TRBJ2-7; the listed D gene, TRBD2, was not tested against the DNA. TRBV1 constitutes a pseudogene. This CDR3 has 17 residues. The CDR3 DNA reads TGCACCAGCAGCCAAGCCCCGTCTTCGGGGGGGGCCTACGAGCAGTACTTC. Amino acid sequence: CTSSQAPSSGGAYEQYF.

This clone was detected only a few times. The CDR3 region has the DNA TGTGCCAGTAGTACATGGAGGGATGGGGATAGCAATCAGCCCCAGCATTTT. This translates into CASSTWRDGDSNQPQHF. V and J are TRBV19 and TRBJ1-5; D is uncertain. The CDR3 extends over 17 amino acids. Trimming removed 4 bases at V and 0 bases at J, with 16 bases between. The V gene's germline CDR1 is LNHDA and CDR2 SQIVND (reference sequence).

This clone was counted between two and nine times. The genes are TRBV29-1 and TRBJ1-1; a possible D gene is TRBD1 (5 bases). The CDR3 totals 14 residues. Trimming pared 3 bases from V and 6 bases from J, leaving 17 bases between. Germline V gene data show CDR1 as SQVTM and CDR2 as ANQGSEA. The CDR3 DNA follows: TGCAGCGTTGATTGGGACGGAGAACTTGCTGAAGCTTTCTTT. This sequence encodes CSVDWDGELAEAFF.

In nucleotides, the CDR3 is TGCGCCAGCAGCTCCAGGGACAGGGAGCCCCCTGAGCAGTTCTTC. Translation: CASSSRDREPPEQFF. The chain joins TRBV5-1 to TRBJ2-1; 9 nucleotides match TRBD1. In germline, CDR1 is SGHRS, CDR2 YFSETQ. The CDR3 extends over 15 amino acids. Germline trimming cut 3 bases from V and 9 bases from J; bases unmatched to any gene: 10. The complete variable domain, with remaining parts taken from reference TRBV5-1 and TRBJ2-1, reads KAGVTQTPRYLIKTRGQQVTLSCSPISGHRSVSWYQQTPGQGLQFLFEYFSETQRNKGNFPGRFSGRQFSNSRSEMNVSTLELGDSALYLCASSSRDREPPEQFFGPGTRLTVL.

The chain joins TRBV11-2 to TRBJ2-1, with 11 positions matching TRBD2. CDR1 and CDR2 from the germline V gene are SGHAT and FQNNGV. This CDR3 spans 15 amino acids. Losses at the gene ends were 2 bases for V and 3 bases for J; bases not matched to a gene: 0. This chain's CDR3 is CASSLLAGGYNEQFF. CDR3 DNA sequence: TGTGCCAGCAGCTTACTAGCGGGGGGCTACAATGAGCAGTTCTTC.

Within the sample, this clone is medium-sized. This chain links TRBV4-2 with TRBJ2-7, with 10 nucleotides matching TRBD1. Trimming removed 4 bases from V and 2 bases from J; junction bases left unmatched: 5. CDR1 is LGHNA, CDR2 YNFKEQ, per germline. The CDR3 covers 15 residues. The CDR3 reads CASSPGQGSAYEQYF. The CDR3 bases are TGTGCCAGCAGCCCGGGACAGGGGAGTGCCTACGAGCAGTACTTC.